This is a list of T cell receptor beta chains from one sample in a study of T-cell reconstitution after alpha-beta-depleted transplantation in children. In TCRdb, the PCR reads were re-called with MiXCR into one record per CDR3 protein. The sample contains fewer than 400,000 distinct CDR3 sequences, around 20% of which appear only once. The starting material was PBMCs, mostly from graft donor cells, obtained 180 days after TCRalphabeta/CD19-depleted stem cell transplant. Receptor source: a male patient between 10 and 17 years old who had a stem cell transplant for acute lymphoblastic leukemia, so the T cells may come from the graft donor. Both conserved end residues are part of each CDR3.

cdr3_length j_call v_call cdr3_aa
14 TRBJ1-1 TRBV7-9 CASSSFRDEGEAFF
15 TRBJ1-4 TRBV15 CATSRTGSSNEKLFF
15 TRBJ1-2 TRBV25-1 CASSDPRQGSYGYTF
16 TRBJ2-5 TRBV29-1 CSVEGNSGRPGETQYF
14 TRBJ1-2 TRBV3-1 CASSATGFNYGYTF
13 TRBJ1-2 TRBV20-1 CSARGTEGYGYTF
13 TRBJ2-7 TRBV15 CATQPGATVAQYF
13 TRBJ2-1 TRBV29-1 CSVEGGGANEQFF
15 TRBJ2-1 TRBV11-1 CASSFGRDSYNEQFF
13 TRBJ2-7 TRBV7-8 CASSAGHWMEEYF
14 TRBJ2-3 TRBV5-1 CASSLGLAGVTQYF
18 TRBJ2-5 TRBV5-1 CASSLRGLAGGYQETQYF
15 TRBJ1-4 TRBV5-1 CASRERGVDNEKLFF
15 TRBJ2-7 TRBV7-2 CASSLGYRGSYEQYF
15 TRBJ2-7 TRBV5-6 CASSFLRDYVYEQYF
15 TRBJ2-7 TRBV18 CASSTGTGGSREQYF
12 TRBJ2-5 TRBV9 CASSAPGRTQYF
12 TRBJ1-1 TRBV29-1 CSVEGSRAGAFF
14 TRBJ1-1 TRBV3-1 CASSRGQGNTEAFF
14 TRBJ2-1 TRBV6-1 CASSGPDHYNEQFF
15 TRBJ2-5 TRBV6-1 CASSALGGGQETQYF
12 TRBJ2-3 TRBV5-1 CASSFGRDTQYF
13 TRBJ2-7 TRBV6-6 CASSRDSLYEQYF
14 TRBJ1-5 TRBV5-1 CASSLWWGDQPQHF
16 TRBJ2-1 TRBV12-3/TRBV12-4 CASSSWTSGGYNEQFF
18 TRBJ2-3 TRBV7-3 CASSLLAYSGSRTDTQYF
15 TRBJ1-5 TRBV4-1 CASSHSPQGNQPQHF
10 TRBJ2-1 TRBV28 CASSLSEQFF
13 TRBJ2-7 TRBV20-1 CSARTGAGGEQYF
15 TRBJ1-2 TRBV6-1 CASSEAAVGSYGYTF
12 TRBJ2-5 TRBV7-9 CTSRKMEETQYF
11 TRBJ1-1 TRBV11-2 CAATGGTEAFF
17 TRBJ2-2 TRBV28 CASSFTQGVANTGELFF
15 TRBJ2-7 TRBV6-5 CASSYSGGGDYEQYF
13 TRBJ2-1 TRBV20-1 CSRQVAPYNEQFF
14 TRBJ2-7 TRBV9 CASSVSGRSYEQYF
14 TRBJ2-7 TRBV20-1 CSARVTTDEYEQYF
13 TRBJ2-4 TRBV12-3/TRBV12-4 CASSFKAKNIQYF
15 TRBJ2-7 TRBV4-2 CASSHTQGQGYEQYF
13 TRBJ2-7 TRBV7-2 CASSRSGVYEQYF
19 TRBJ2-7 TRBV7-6 CASSLRAGVQLFASYEQYF
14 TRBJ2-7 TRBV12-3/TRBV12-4 CASSPRRATREQYF
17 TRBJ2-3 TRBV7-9 CASRNRRQGFGTDTQYF
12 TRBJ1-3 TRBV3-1 CASVSRGNTIYF
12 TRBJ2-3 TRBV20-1 CSAIESTDTQYF
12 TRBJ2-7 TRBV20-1 CSAREGAGEQYF
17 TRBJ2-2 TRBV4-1 CASSQVGGRGNTGELFF
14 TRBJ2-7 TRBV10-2 CASGRGPRVGEQYF
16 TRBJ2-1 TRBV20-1 CSASGIAERGYNEQFF